The source of this TCR beta chain is a study of cytotoxic CD8 clonotypes in ibrutinib-treated CLL. Study as a whole: Partial response occurred in approximately 25 patients and complete response in 2; at median around 70 months, approximately 14 remained remitted and approximately twelve progressed. The study recorded mean values of approximately 260,000 productive templates and 100,000 or so productive rearrangements per sample. Study observations and caveats: Baseline clonality was higher than in age-matched healthy donors and moved in step with circulating CD8+ T-cell counts. Ibrutinib response saw clonality rise, and progression saw it return toward baseline.

This table comes from immunoSEQ multiplex PCR, and its TCRdb copy is limited to in-frame clones, with some not included. Of roughly 330,000 clones detected, around 66% appear once; the ten largest clones hold 6.3%. The CDR3 loop spans 14 amino acids. CDR1 MNHEY and CDR2 SMNVEV come from the germline V gene (reference sequence). The V gene lost 9 bases and the J gene lost 6 bases, with 18 bases spanning the gap. In the case of this clone: Its antigen is not identified.

Material: PBMCs, obtained after 36 months of ibrutinib treatment. This chain connects TRBV27 to TRBJ1-5; unclear D gene. The sequence was obtained from a human donor with chronic lymphocytic leukemia. For the CDR3, the DNA is TGTGCCAGTTCGGACGGATCGATTATTCAGCCCCAGCATTTT. This encodes CASSDGSIIQPQHF.